This TCR beta chain was retrieved from a study of cytomegalovirus exposure and HLA in healthy donors listed by TCRdb under 2017. Broadly, across the study: An earlier analysis of some 600 of the donors reported 276 Gb of sequence data and 117 million unique TCR beta sequences obtained from about 170 million T cells. The genetic ancestry cluster associated with self-reported Caucasian donors included 80% to 90% of the roughly 400 genotyped donors. In a later analysis, previously published TCR beta repertoires from 670 or so donors were re-analyzed and high-resolution HLA genotyping was added so that TCR occurrence patterns could be studied. Among some 410 genotyped donors of the cohort, an average of around 240,000 unique TCR beta nucleotide sequences was sequenced per donor, of which approximately 19% were non-productive. In an earlier analysis of 500 to 650 of the donors, high-throughput TCR beta sequencing was used to judge whether each TCR beta V gene segment behaved as functional or pseudogenic. The number of donors typed differed by locus, with roughly 620-630 for A, B, C, DRB1 and DQB1, roughly 520 for DQA1, approximately 580 for DPA1, and over 400 for DPB1. The T cell repertoires of under 750 subjects were profiled by immunosequencing and related to cytomegalovirus serostatus. A later genetic analysis used genome-wide SNP genotypes for about 60% of the roughly 700 donors, treating that subset as a discovery cohort. The study combined high-throughput TCR immunosequencing, statistical association of individual TCRs with disease status, and machine learning to predict cytomegalovirus infection status. The study aimed to test whether cataloging public T cell receptors could reveal signatures of past pathogen exposure. Along with the roughly 670-subject first cohort, a separate validation cohort of approximately 110 different subjects was used. HLA typing included class I and class II loci at four-digit resolution. Approximately 300 gigabases of sequencing data and tens of millions of unique TCR sequences were included in an early release covering roughly 600 HLA-typed donors. Donor age, sex, ethnicity and CMV serostatus were compiled together with the repertoire data. Several DR-DQ haplotypes were treated as single units for association and clustering because of strong linkage in the cohort. All discovery cohort repertoires had been generated on a single sequencing platform. Rather than using new phenotypic data, the later analysis identified candidate immune exposures from TCR beta sequences and from how often those sequences occurred across donors.

The method was the immunoSEQ multiplex PCR assay. For the multiplex PCR, a mixture combining 60 forward primers for TCR Vbeta segments and 13 reverse primers for TCR Jbeta segments was used. A multiplex PCR assay on genomic DNA amplified the CDR3 region of rearranged TCR beta genes. On the Illumina HiSeq System, the amplified TCR beta libraries were sequenced as 87-base-pair reads. In the original analysis: In a later analysis, some 80 million unique TCR beta chains were counted across the 500 to 850 repertoires, and around 11 million of these chains were shared by at least two donors. To remove PCR and sequencing errors, raw reads were error-corrected and collapsed into unique sequences using a nearest-neighbor algorithm that merged closely related sequences. CDR3 sequences were aligned to IMGT reference sequences to assign V, D and J gene segments. Each retained sequence needed at least a six-nucleotide match to both a V gene segment and a J gene segment. A rearrangement counted as productive if the CDR3 had no stop codons and remained in frame with V and J, and every other rearrangement counted as non-productive. CDR3 was defined by IMGT convention, running from the second conserved V-encoded cysteine to the conserved J-encoded phenylalanine. Sequences without an unambiguous match to a single V gene segment were excluded from the earlier analysis of several hundred of the donors. An earlier analysis of just under 600 of the donors called V segments functional above 56.7% productive rearrangements and segregating when the between-donor standard deviation exceeded 5%. A statistical classification framework was built to diagnose cytomegalovirus status from the catalog of TCR beta chain sequences. A later analysis assigned V and J genes by comparing TCR nucleotide sequences with IMGT/GENE-DB human TR gene sequences. Using the TCRdist pipeline, a later analysis assigned CDR3 sequences along with most-parsimonious VDJ recombination scenarios. In a later analysis, each TCR beta chain was defined by its CDR3 amino acid sequence together with its V-gene family, and reads without a unique V-gene family were excluded. As a way to deal with suspected cross-contamination and a sequencing artifact, a later analysis dropped approximately 590 nucleotide sequences that were highly shared and had low generation probability. In a later analysis, a clonal expansion index was calculated for each public chain from normalized within-repertoire ranks of inferred template counts. Generation probabilities in a later analysis came from a VDJ recombination model fitted to out-of-frame rearrangements, and those results were checked against IGoR. Hypergeometric tests were used in a later analysis to score TCR-TCR, TCR-HLA and TCR-CMV co-occurrence, with a repertoire-size bias correction applied to the TCR pairs. False discovery rates were estimated in a later analysis by permuting HLA or CMV assignments 20 times. In a later analysis, co-occurring TCRs were grouped with DBSCAN, and TCRdist sequence similarity was added when clustering was performed within HLA-allele-positive subsets. For co-occurrence clustering, repertoires with fewer than 30,000 or more than 120,000 public chains were excluded, along with roughly 5 repertoires with anomalous nucleotide sharing. In its TCRdb copy, this immuneACCESS table keeps in-frame sequences only and misses some clones. Where compared with another copy, unresolved V genes explain less than half of these, and the others have no known cause. That table supplies the V and J calls and clone size; D and trimming were determined from the DNA. For this sample there are about 180,000 clones; about three quarters appear just once. The ten top clones hold 5.7% of the sample.

Of note for this clone: No antigen is known for it. Base-call qualities are not available, and no considerably larger clone is one nucleotide away.

Here is what the overall study found, with its caveats: The sequencing pipeline was judged likely to have produced a cluster of highly shared sequence variants as a technical artifact. In an earlier analysis of several hundred of the donors, most TCR beta V segments were observed in productive rearrangements about 90% or about 30% of the time, broadly matching IMGT annotations. In this cohort, only TCR beta chains were sequenced, and detectable features were limited by the absence of alpha or paired-chain data. Presence/absence analyses assumed roughly uniform sequencing depth across donors, an assumption that may not hold. In a later genetic analysis, fewer N-insertions in productive TCRs were reported among donors in an Asian-associated ancestry cluster than the 666-donor mean. Because some donors lacked HLA typing at each locus, the association tests relied only on the typed subset. Immune exposure information for the cohort was limited to CMV serostatus. Across donors, most TCR sequences were observed very rarely, whereas some public TCRs were present in many individuals. When HLA alleles, especially DR and DQ, strongly co-occurred, TCR associations were difficult to assign to individual alleles. The authors suggested that the approach could potentially be extended to other disease states and immunological phenotypes. In the study, 150 to 200 TCR beta chains were listed as associated with cytomegalovirus. Three of the identified cytomegalovirus-associated TCR beta chains were confirmed in vitro to be specific for cytomegalovirus antigens. Because counts were too low, under 20 rarely observed V segments, including chromosome 9 orphons, were left out of the earlier analysis of 500 to 750 of the donors. Linkage disequilibrium might explain the correlated functional status among segregating V segments, but an unknown experimental factor could not be ruled out. Compared with equally common non-associated chains, HLA-associated TCR beta chains in a later analysis were more clonally expanded and had lower generation probabilities. Several of the top co-occurrence clusters appeared to be linked to parvovirus B19, influenza, CMV and Epstein-Barr virus, according to a later analysis. In a later analysis, the rate of TCR association differed among HLA loci, with DRB1 alleles having the most associated TCRs and HLA-C alleles having the fewest. An association between a missense DCLRE1C variant and V-gene and J-gene trimming of TCR beta chains was found in a later genetic analysis and replicated in an independent cohort. At a false discovery rate of 0.05, a later analysis linked around 15,000 TCR beta sequences to specific HLA alleles. A further reported finding was that TCR beta sequences accurately predicted the HLA-A and HLA-B alleles for most subjects in the first cohort. The classifier was reported to diagnose cytomegalovirus status with high specificity and sensitivity in both the original and validation cohorts. In a later analysis, most CMV-associated TCR beta chains were found to appear HLA-restricted, with HLA associations seemingly driven largely by CMV exposure.

In total, roughly 670 healthy bone marrow donors made up the cohort. At the time of sampling, every cohort member was nominally healthy, though immune exposures that went unrecorded were likely present. The donor was CMV seronegative and belonged to the group of around 400 seronegative cohort members. Each donor provided a peripheral blood sample, and peripheral blood mononuclear cells were used for TCR beta sequencing. The Qiagen DNeasy Blood Extraction Kit was used to extract genomic DNA from the blood cell samples. The TCR sequence derives from a middle-aged man in good health and CMV-seronegative. The sequencing input was PBMCs.

The DNA reads as follows: TGCAGCGTAGGTCACGGGAGCTACGAGCAGTACTTC. It codes for CSVGHGSYEQYF. This chain is built from TRBV29-1 and TRBJ2-7, with TRBD2 perhaps the D gene, on 6 matching bases. The CDR1 and CDR2 encoded by the germline V gene are SQVTM and ANQGSEA. From the cysteine up to the phenylalanine, the CDR3 has a length of 12 residues. The kept DNA is CDR3 alone, 36 bases in frame from the first base. Deletion took 6 bases off V and 3 bases off J, with a span of 12 bases between the germline ends.